The text below deals with one T cell receptor beta chain. TCRdb's copy holds only in-frame clones and misses some; the assay was immunoSEQ multiplex PCR. Here the sample spans 250,000 or so clones, roughly 86% being singletons. These data belong to a study of blood T cell repertoires in COVID-19. V shed 2 bases, J shed 6 bases, and the junction held 7 bases outside the gene matches. Germline V gives CDR1 SGHRS, CDR2 YFSETQ. The CDR3 runs 14 residues. The TCR was taken from a man aged 35 to 55 with active or convalescent COVID-19. The sequenced material came from peripheral blood. The chain is built from TRBV5-1 and TRBJ2-7; 8 nucleotides match TRBD1. The CDR3 sequence: CASSLVQGAGEQYF. The CDR3 DNA sequence: TGCGCCAGCAGCTTAGTTCAGGGGGCTGGCGAGCAGTACTTC.